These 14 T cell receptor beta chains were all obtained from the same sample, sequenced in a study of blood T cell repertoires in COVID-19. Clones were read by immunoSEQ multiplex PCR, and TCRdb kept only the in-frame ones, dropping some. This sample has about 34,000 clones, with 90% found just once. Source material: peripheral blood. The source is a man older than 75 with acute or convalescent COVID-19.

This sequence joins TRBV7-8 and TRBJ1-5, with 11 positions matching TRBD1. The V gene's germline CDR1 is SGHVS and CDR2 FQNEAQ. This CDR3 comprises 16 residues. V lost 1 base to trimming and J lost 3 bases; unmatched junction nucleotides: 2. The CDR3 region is CASSLDGQGANQPQHF. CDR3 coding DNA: TGTGCCAGCAGCTTAGACGGACAGGGGGCCAATCAGCCCCAGCATTTT.

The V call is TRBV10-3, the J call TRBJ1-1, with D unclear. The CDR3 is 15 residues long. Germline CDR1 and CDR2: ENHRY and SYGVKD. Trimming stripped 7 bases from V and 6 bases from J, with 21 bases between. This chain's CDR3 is CAIKAGGHPNAEAFF. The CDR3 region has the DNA TGTGCCATCAAGGCCGGCGGGCACCCTAACGCTGAAGCTTTCTTT.

The DNA for the CDR3 is TGTGCCAGCTCACCACAGGGACAGAACTATGGCTACACCTTC. It is translated as CASSPQGQNYGYTF. The chain links TRBV18 to TRBJ1-2, with 7 bases that match TRBD1. The germline gives CDR1 KGHSH, CDR2 LQKENI. The CDR3 spans 14 residues. Unmatched junction bases numbered 1, after V lost 1 base and J lost 2 bases.

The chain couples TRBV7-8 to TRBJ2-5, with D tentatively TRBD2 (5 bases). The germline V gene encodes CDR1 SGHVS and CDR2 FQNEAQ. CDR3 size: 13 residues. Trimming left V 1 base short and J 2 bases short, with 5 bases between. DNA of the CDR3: TGTGCCAGCAGCTTAGGGACTCAAGAGACCCAGTACTTC. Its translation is CASSLGTQETQYF.

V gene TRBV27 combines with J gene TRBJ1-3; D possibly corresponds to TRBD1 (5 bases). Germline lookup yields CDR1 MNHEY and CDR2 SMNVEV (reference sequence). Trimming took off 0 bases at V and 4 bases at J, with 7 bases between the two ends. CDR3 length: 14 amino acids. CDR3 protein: CASSLSGVGNTIYF. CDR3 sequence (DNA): TGTGCCAGCAGTTTATCAGGGGTCGGAAACACCATATATTTT.

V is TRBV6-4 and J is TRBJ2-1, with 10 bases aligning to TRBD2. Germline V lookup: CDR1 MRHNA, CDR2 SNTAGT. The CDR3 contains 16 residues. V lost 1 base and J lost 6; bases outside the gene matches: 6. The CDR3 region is CASSDWASGGPNEQFF. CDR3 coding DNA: TGTGCCAGCAGTGACTGGGCTAGCGGGGGACCCAATGAGCAGTTCTTC.

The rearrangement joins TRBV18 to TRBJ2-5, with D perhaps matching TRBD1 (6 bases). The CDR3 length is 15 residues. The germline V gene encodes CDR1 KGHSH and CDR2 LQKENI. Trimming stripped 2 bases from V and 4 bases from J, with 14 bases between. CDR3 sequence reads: CASSPNTGSPETQYF. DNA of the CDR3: TGTGCCAGCTCACCAAATACAGGGTCGCCAGAGACCCAGTACTTC.

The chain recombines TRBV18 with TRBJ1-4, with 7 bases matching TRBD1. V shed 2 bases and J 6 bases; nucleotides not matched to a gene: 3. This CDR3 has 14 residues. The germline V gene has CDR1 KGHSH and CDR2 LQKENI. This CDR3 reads CASSPRRGHEKLFF. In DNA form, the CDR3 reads TGTGCCAGCTCACCAAGAAGGGGGCATGAAAAACTGTTTTTT. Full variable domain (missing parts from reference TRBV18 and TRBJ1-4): NAGVMQNPRHLVRRRGQEARLRCSPMKGHSHVYWYRQLPEEGLKFMVYLQKENIIDESGMPKERFSAEFPKEGPSILRIQQVVRGDSAAYFCASSPRRGHEKLFFGSGTQLSVL.

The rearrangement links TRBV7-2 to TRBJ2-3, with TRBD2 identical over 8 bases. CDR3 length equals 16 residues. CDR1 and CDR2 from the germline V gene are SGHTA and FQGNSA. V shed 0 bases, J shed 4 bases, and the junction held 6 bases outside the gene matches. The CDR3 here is CASSLALVAGSDTQYF. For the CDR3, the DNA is TGTGCCAGCAGCTTAGCGCTGGTAGCGGGATCAGATACGCAGTATTTT.

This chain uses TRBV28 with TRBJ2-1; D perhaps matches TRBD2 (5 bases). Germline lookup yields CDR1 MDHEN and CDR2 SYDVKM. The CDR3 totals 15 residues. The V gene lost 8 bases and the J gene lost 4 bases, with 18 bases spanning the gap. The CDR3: CASDSPSEGYNEQFF. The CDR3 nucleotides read TGTGCCAGCGATTCCCCCAGTGAGGGTTACAATGAGCAGTTCTTC.

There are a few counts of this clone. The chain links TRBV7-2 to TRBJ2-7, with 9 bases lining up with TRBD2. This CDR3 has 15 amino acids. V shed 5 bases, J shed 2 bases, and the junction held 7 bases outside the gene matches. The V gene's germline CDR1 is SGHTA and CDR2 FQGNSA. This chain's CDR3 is CASSKIAGATYEQYF. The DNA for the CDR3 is TGTGCCAGCAGCAAGATAGCGGGGGCCACCTACGAGCAGTACTTC.

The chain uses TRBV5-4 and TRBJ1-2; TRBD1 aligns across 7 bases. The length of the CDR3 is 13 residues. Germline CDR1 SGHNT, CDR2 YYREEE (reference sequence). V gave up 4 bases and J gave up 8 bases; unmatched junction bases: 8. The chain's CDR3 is CASSLEGARGYTF. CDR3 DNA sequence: TGTGCCAGCAGCCTTGAGGGGGCGAGGGGCTACACCTTC.

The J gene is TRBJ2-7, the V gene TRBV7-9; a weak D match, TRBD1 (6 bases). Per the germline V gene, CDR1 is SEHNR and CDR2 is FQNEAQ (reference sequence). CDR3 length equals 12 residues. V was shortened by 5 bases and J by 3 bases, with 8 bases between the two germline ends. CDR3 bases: TGTGCCAGCAGCCAACAGGGCTACGAGCAGTACTTC. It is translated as CASSQQGYEQYF.

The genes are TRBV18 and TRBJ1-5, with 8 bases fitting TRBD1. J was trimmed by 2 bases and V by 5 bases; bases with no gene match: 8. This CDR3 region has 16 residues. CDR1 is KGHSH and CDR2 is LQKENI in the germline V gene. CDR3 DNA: TGTGCCAGCTCAGAGCAGGGGGCGGTGGGCAATCAGCCCCAGCATTTT. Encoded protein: CASSEQGAVGNQPQHF.